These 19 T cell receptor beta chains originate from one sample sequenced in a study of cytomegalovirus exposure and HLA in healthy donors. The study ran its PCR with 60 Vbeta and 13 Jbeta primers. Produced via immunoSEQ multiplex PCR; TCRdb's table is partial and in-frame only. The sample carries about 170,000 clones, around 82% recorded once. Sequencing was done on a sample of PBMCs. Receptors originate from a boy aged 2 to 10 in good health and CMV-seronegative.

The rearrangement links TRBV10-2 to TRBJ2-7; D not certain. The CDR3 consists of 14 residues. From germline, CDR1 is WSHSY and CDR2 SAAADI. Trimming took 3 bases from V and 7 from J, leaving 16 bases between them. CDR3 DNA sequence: TGCGCCAGCAGTGACAGGTTCCTTTTAGTGGAGCAGTACTTC. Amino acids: CASSDRFLLVEQYF.

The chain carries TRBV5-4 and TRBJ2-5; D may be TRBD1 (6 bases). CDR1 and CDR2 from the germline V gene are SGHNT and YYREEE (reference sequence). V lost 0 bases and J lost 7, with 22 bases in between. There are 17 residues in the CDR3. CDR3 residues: CASSLAKRGLQGGTQYF. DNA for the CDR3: TGTGCCAGCAGCTTGGCCAAAAGGGGGTTACAGGGTGGGACCCAGTACTTC. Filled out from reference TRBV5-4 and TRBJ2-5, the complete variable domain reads ETGVTQSPTHLIKTRGQQVTLRCSSQSGHNTVSWYQQALGQGPQFIFQYYREEENGRGNFPPRFSGLQFPNYSSELNVNALELDDSALYLCASSLAKRGLQGGTQYFGPGTRLLVL.

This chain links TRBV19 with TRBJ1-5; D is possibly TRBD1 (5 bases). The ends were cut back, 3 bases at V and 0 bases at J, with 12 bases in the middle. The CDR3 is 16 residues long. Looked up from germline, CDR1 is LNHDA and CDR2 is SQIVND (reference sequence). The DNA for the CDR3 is TGTGCCAGTAGTATGGCGCAGGGTTATAGCAATCAGCCCCAGCATTTT. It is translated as CASSMAQGYSNQPQHF.

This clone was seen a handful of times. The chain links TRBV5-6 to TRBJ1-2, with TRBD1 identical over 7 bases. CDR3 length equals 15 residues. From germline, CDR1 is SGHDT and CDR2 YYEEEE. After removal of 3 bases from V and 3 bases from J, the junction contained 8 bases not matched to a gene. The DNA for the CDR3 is TGTGCCAGCAGCTCCCGGACAGGTGGGGACTATGGCTACACCTTC. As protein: CASSSRTGGDYGYTF.

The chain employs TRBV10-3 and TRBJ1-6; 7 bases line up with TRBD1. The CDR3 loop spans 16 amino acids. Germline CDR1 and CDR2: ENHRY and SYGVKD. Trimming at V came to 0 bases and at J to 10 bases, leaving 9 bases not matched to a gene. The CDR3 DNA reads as TGTGCCATCAGTGAGTCCCCGACAGGGTTACGGTCACCCCTCCACTTT. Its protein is CAISESPTGLRSPLHF.

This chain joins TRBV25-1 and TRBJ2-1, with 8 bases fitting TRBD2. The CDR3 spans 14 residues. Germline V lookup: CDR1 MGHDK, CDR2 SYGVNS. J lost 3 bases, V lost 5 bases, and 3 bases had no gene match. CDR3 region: CASSKSGSYNEQFF. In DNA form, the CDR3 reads TGTGCCAGCAGTAAGAGCGGGAGCTACAATGAGCAGTTCTTC.

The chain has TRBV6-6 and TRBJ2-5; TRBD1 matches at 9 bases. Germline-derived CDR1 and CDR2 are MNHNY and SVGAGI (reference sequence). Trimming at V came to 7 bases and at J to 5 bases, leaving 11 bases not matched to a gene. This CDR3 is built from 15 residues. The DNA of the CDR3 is TGTGCCAGCAAAAGGGGGGACAGGGTCTTCGAGACCCAGTACTTC. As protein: CASKRGDRVFETQYF.

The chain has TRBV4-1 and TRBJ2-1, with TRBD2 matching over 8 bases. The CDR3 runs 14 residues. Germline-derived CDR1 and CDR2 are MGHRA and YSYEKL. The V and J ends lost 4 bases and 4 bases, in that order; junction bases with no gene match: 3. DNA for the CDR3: TGCGCCAGCAGCCTGGGACTAGAGTACAATGAGCAGTTCTTC. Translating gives CASSLGLEYNEQFF.

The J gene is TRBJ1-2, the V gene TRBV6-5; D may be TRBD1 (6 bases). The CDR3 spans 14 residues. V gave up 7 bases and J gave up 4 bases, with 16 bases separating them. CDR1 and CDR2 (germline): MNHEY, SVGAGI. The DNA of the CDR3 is TGTGCCAGCACGAGGACAGAGGGCTCCTATGGCTACACCTTC. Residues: CASTRTEGSYGYTF.

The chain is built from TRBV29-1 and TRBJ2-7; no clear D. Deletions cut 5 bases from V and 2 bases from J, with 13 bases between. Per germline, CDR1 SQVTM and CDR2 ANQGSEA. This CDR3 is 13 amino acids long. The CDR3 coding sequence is TGCAGCGTTTTCGACGACAAAACCTACGAGCAGTACTTC. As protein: CSVFDDKTYEQYF.

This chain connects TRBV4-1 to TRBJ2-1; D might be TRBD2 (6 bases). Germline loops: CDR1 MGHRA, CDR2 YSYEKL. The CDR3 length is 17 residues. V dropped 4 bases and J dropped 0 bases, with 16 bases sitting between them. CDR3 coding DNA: TGCGCCAGCAGCCGTTTAGCGGAGACGAGCTCCTACAATGAGCAGTTCTTC. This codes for CASSRLAETSSYNEQFF.

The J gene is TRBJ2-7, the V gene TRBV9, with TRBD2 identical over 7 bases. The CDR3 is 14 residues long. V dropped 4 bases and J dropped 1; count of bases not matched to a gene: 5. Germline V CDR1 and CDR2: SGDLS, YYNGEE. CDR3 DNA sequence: TGTGCCAGCAGCCCACGGACTAGTTCCTACGAGCAGTACTTC. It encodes CASSPRTSSYEQYF. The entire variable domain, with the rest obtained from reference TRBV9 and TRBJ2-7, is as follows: DSGVTQTPKHLITATGQRVTLRCSPRSGDLSVYWYQQSLDQGLQFLIQYYNGEERAKGNILERFSAQQFPDLHSELNLSSLELGDSALYFCASSPRTSSYEQYFGPGTRLTVT.

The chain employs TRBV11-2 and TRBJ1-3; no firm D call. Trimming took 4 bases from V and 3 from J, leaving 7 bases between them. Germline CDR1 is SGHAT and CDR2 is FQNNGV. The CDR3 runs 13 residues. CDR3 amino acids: CASSSSGGNTIYF. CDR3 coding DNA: TGTGCCAGCAGCTCCAGCGGTGGAAACACCATATATTTT.

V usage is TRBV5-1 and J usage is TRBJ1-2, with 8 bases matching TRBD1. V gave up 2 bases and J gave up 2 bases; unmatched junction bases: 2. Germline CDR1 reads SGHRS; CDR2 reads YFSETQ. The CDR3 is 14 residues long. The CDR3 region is CASSLQGGNYGYTF. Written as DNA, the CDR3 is TGCGCCAGCAGCTTACAGGGGGGCAACTATGGCTACACCTTC.

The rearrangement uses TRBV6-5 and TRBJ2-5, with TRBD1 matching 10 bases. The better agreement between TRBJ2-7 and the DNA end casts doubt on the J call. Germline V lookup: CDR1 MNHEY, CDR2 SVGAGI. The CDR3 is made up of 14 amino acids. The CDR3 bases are TGTGCCAGCAGGCGTCCGGGACAGGGGTCCGAGCAGTACTTC. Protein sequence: CASRRPGQGSEQYF.

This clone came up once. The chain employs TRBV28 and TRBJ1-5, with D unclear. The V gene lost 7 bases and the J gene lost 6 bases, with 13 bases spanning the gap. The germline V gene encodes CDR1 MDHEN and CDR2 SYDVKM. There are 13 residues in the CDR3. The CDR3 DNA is TGTGCCAGCACCCCACTCGAGGGTCAGCCCCAGCATTTT. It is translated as CASTPLEGQPQHF. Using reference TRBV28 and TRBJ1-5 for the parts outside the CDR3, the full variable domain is DVKVTQSSRYLVKRTGEKVFLECVQDMDHENMFWYRQDPGLGLRLIYFSYDVKMKEKGDIPEGYSVSREKKERFSLILESASTNQTSMYLCASTPLEGQPQHFGDGTRLSIL.

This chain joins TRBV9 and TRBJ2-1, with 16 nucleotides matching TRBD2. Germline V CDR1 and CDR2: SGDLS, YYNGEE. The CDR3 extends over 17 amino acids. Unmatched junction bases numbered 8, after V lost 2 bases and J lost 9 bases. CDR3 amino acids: CASSVGTSGRAVGEQFF. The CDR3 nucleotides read TGTGCCAGCAGCGTCGGGACTAGCGGGAGGGCCGTTGGTGAGCAGTTCTTC.

This chain's CDR3 is CSVEPQGGTGHTDTQYF. DNA of the CDR3: TGCAGCGTCGAACCCCAAGGAGGGACAGGGCATACAGATACGCAGTATTTT. The chain joins TRBV29-1 to TRBJ2-3; 9 bases agree with TRBD1. The junction had 16 bases not matched to a gene; V was cut back by 6 bases and J by 3 bases. The CDR3 runs to 17 residues. Germline V gene lookup returns CDR1 SQVTM and CDR2 ANQGSEA.

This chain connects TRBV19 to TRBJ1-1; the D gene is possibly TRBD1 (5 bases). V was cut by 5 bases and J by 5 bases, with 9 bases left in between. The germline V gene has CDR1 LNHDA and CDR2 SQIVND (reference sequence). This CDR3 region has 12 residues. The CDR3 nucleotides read TGTGCCAGTAGTGATAGACAGACTGAAGCTTTCTTT. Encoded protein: CASSDRQTEAFF.